This entry describes one TCR beta chain. Its antigen has not been determined. No clone much larger than this one lies a single base away; base qualities are absent. The data belong to a study of blood T cell repertoires in COVID-19 (dated by TCRdb to 2020 to 2021). Study-wide context: Collaborator samples came from the United States, Italy and Spain and covered acute and convalescent phases of COVID-19. The prospective study material was composed of cDNA or gDNA derived from T cells, B-cell-depleted T cells, or PBMCs. Deeply sampled blood TCRbeta repertoires from subjects exposed to, actively infected with, or recovered from COVID-19 were included in the dataset. The repertoires were made available in a free public database intended to serve as a resource for research on the immune response to SARS-CoV-2. Samples were obtained from the ongoing ImmuneRACE study (first 160 participants) and from over 1,000 subjects provided by 6 global collaborators. A de-identified subject ID, COVID-19 status, age in years and sex were almost always included in the sample metadata. Where available, HLA class I and class II types were taken from metadata supplied by the sample provider and were not determined by assay-based typing. The paper's findings and limits, for the study overall: How much clinical and demographic metadata was included differed by source and by participant, and the metadata was provided uncurated.

The immunoSEQ Assay, a bias-controlled multiplex PCR, was used to amplify TCRbeta CDR3 regions from genomic DNA. Per the original workflow: The number of nucleated cells in each sample was estimated by amplification of reference gene primers within the assay. Sequence reads were collapsed and filtered to measure the absolute abundance of every unique TCRbeta CDR3 rearrangement. For each sample, productive Simpson clonality was calculated by taking the square root of Simpson's diversity index across productive rearrangements. This immuneACCESS table, as held by TCRdb, lists in-frame sequences with V and J called but not all clones. Of the missing ones, under half trace to an unresolved V gene in checked studies; the others have no known cause. The V and J calls and clone size come from that table; D and trimming were worked out from the DNA. The sample has tens of thousands of clones on record, 91% of them singletons. The ten largest clones add up to less than 6% of the sample.

Inclusive of the bounding cysteine and phenylalanine, the CDR3 is 18 residues long. Of all the DNA, just the CDR3 is kept, 54 bases in frame from base 1. The germline V gene (reference sequence) gives CDR1 as GTSNPN and CDR2 as SVGIG. Here V drops 1 base and J drops 4 bases, and the junction holds 10 bases not matched to any gene. Each collaborating institution followed its own protocols to collect whole blood in K2EDTA tubes. For TCRbeta analysis, collaborators shipped samples as frozen whole blood, isolated PBMCs, or DNA extracted from either of those sample types. Recombination linked TRBV30 to TRBJ2-2, with 12 central nucleotides matching TRBD2. The sample consisted of peripheral blood. The TCR comes from an elderly woman with acute or convalescent COVID-19. The CDR3 reads as follows: CAWSGVTSGGRSTGELFF. Here is the DNA: TGTGCCTGGAGTGGAGTCACTAGCGGGGGGCGAAGCACCGGGGAGCTGTTTTTT.